This T cell receptor (beta chain) was sequenced during a study of OX40 agonist ivuxolimab in advanced cancers. The wider study: The drug used for patients, ivuxolimab, was an agonistic anti-OX40 (CD134) antibody. Having had anti-PD-1, anti-PD-L1 or anti-CTLA-4 therapy before was allowed, and under 50% had some. Three patients showed partial responses: one hepatocellular carcinoma and two cutaneous melanoma cases. Regarding the study as a whole: Some of the lowest clonal expansion was seen in partial responders at 0.1-3.0 mg/kg.

TCRdb keeps only in-frame clones here, not all; method: immunoSEQ multiplex PCR. The table includes some 70,000 clones, 85% to 95% detected once. Germline lookup yields CDR1 MNHEY and CDR2 SVGAGI. The CDR3 totals 13 residues. The V segment lost 6 bases and the J segment 7 bases; nucleotides outside the gene matches: 8. The table lists this clone with a count of one. Its antigen is unknown. This specimen was CD4+ or CD8+ T cells sorted from blood, taken in a trial of the OX40 agonist ivuxolimab. The chain has TRBV6-5 and TRBJ2-7, with 8 positions matching TRBD1. The TCR sequence derives from an adult with an advanced solid tumor such as melanoma, head and neck, liver or kidney cancer. The CDR3 DNA follows: TGTGCCAGCAGGGGACAGGTCAGTCCTGAGCAGTACTTC. This encodes CASRGQVSPEQYF.